The clone carrying this T cell receptor beta chain was seen only once. The record originates from a study of CD8 T cells in Susac syndrome. Negative magnetic isolation gave CD8+ and CD4+ cells; FACS enriched CD8+ TEMRA. Germline CDR1 reads MDHEN; CDR2 reads SYDVKM. The CDR3 contains 12 residues. The J segment lost 10 bases and the V segment lost 10 bases, leaving 10 bases of the junction unmatched. RNA totalling roughly 0.5 to 1 ug underwent reverse transcription with random hexamers. MiXCR was run by TCRdb on the immunoSEQ multiplex PCR reads, yielding one entry per CDR3 protein. The sample lists fewer than 200,000 distinct CDR3 sequences, roughly nine tenths occurring once.

Material: CD4+ T cells from PBMCs. This sequence originates from a human donor with Susac syndrome. This chain joins TRBV28 and TRBJ1-2, with TRBD1 matching 9 bases. The DNA of the CDR3 is TGTGCCATCCGAGGGACAGGGATTTTCTACACCTTC. Encoded protein: CAIRGTGIFYTF.